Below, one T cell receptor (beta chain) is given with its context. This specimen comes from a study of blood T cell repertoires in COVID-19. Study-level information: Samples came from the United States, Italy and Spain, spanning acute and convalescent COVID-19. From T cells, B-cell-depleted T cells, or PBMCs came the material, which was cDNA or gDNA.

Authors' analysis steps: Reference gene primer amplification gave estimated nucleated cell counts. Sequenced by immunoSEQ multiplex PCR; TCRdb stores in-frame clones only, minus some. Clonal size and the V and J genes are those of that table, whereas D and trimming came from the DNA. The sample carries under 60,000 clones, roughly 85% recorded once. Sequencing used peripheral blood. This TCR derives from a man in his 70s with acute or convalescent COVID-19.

CDR3 residues: CASSSGQPYGYTF. The CDR3, as DNA: TGTGCCAGCAGCTCGGGACAGCCCTATGGCTACACCTTC. The rearrangement links TRBV5-4 to TRBJ1-2; 7 nucleotides align to TRBD1. There are 13 residues in the CDR3. Germline assignment: CDR1 SGHNT and CDR2 YYREEE (reference sequence). Losses at the gene ends were 3 bases for V and 4 bases for J; bases not matched to a gene: 3.